This is a list of T cell receptor beta chains from one sample in a study of T cell responses to AZD1222 COVID-19 vaccine. The protocol was immunoSEQ multiplex PCR, while the TCRdb copy is restricted to in-frame clones and leaves out a portion. The table has under 150,000 clones, about nine tenths seen once; the top ten hold around 6%. The starting material was peripheral blood, obtained 28 days after the second AZD1222 dose. These receptors all stem from an adult who received the AZD1222 COVID-19 vaccine. The CDR3 runs from the conserved cysteine through the conserved F or W.

>TRBV5-1|TRBJ1-2
CASSLGQGDGYTF
>TRBV11-2|TRBJ1-1
CASSLEVGGTVNTEAFF
>TRBV9|TRBJ1-3
CASSPAVSGNTIYF
>TRBV2|TRBJ2-7
CASSDGISEQYF
>TRBV5-4|TRBJ2-6
CASSSTTGQGANVLTF
>TRBV7-9|TRBJ2-3
CASSSAGGSDTQYF
>TRBV27|TRBJ1-2
CASSPGPYYGYTF
>TRBV10-3|TRBJ1-5
CAISDRDNQPQHF
>TRBV4-3|TRBJ2-5
CASSQGLGGETQYF
>TRBV7-2|TRBJ2-5
CASSPKLTSGGAGETQYF
>TRBV7-9|TRBJ1-2
CASSSRQGGNYGYTF
>TRBV2|TRBJ2-1
CASSEVSDHEQFF
>TRBV23-1|TRBJ2-7
CATEGEQYF
>TRBV6-5|TRBJ2-7
CASSFFGEWAYEQYF
>TRBV4-2|TRBJ1-4
CASSQAGTGFEKLFF
>TRBV11-1|TRBJ1-2
CASSSGPGDGYTF
>TRBV30|TRBJ2-7
CAWNMGRGRREGSYEQYF
>TRBV3-1/TRBV3-2|TRBJ1-6
CASSQGQGAGALHF
>TRBV28|TRBJ2-7
CASSEIWTGRHEQYF